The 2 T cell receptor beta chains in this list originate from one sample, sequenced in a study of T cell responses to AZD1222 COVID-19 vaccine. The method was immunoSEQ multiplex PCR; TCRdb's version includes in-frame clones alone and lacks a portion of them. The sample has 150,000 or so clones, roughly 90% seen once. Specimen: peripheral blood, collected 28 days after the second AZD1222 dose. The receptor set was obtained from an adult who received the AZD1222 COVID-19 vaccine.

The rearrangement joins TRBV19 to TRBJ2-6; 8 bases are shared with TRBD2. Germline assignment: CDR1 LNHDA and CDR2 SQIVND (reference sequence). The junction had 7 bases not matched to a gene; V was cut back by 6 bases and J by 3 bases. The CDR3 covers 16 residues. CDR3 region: CASRRRGANGANVLTF. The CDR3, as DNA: TGTGCCAGTAGAAGGCGGGGGGCGAATGGGGCCAACGTCCTGACTTTC.

CDR3 sequence reads: CASSPLTKPYEQYF. The CDR3 nucleotides are TGTGCCAGCTCACCTCTCACAAAGCCCTACGAGCAGTACTTC. J is TRBJ2-7 and V is TRBV18, with D unresolved. The CDR3 contains 14 residues. The germline V gene encodes CDR1 KGHSH and CDR2 LQKENI. V was clipped by 3 bases and J by 2 bases, with 11 bases between them. The full variable domain, its missing parts supplied by reference TRBV18 and TRBJ2-7, is NAGVMQNPRHLVRRRGQEARLRCSPMKGHSHVYWYRQLPEEGLKFMVYLQKENIIDESGMPKERFSAEFPKEGPSILRIQQVVRGDSAAYFCASSPLTKPYEQYFGPGTRLTVT.